Below, one T cell receptor beta chain is given with its context. What it binds is not known. The sample originates from a study of cytomegalovirus exposure and HLA in healthy donors. Study-wide points: Later work found that TCR association rates differed between HLA loci; DRB1 had the most and HLA-C the fewest. Specific recognition of CMV antigens was confirmed in vitro for a few chains (all CMV-associated). A later analysis linked a missense variant in DCLRE1C to the trimming of TCR beta V and J genes. In the analysis, some V segments, TRBV6-2 and TRBV6-3 included, were excluded as indistinguishable.

In germline, CDR1 is SGHDT, CDR2 YYEEEE. The CDR3 extends over 16 amino acids. V was clipped by 1 base and J by 6 bases; unmatched bases: 9. PCR involved 60 Vbeta and 13 Jbeta primers. Method: immunoSEQ multiplex PCR; TCRdb's copy keeps in-frame clones and lacks some. Here the sample spans approximately 150,000 clones, 73% being singletons. The sample taken for sequencing was PBMCs. The V and J genes are TRBV5-6 and TRBJ2-2; TRBD2 agrees at 7 bases. The origin of this receptor is a woman aged 18-29 years in good health and CMV-seropositive. CDR3 DNA sequence: TGTGCCAGCAGCTTGACGGTCAGGGAGGGTGCCGGGGAGCTGTTTTTT. It is translated as CASSLTVREGAGELFF.